These 7 T cell receptor beta chains share one sample of origin, sequenced in a study of post-analysis software for immune sequencing data. The antigens of these receptors remain unknown. Sequencing libraries made from TCR beta cDNA carried unique molecular identifiers. TCRdb called the PCR reads again in MiXCR, with one record for every CDR3 protein. This sample has fewer than 850,000 distinct CDR3 sequences, with roughly 27% found just once. General study findings and limits: About five TRBV segments, including TRBV5-6, TRBV5-1 and TRBV20-1, were more frequent in patients than controls.

The sequenced sample was blood. Source of these receptors: a girl aged 5 to 17 with multiple sclerosis.

V gene TRBV2 combines with J gene TRBJ1-2, with a tentative D call TRBD1 (5 bases). Germline V lookup: CDR1 SNHLY, CDR2 FYNNEI. Between the trimmed V and J ends, which lost 4 bases and 7 bases, there was a span of 19 bases. This CDR3 spans 15 amino acids. CDR3 sequence (DNA): TGTGCCAGCAGTGCATTTACCGAGGGGATCTCTGGCTACACCTTC. This encodes CASSAFTEGISGYTF.

The chain joins TRBV20-1 to TRBJ1-6, with 8 positions matching TRBD1. The V segment lost 6 bases and the J segment 12 bases; nucleotides outside the gene matches: 10. CDR3 size: 13 residues. The germline V gene encodes CDR1 DFQATT and CDR2 SNEGSKA (reference sequence). Written as DNA, the CDR3 is TGCAGTGCCAGGGGGCCAGGGGGCGGACCCCTCCACTTT. Encoded protein: CSARGPGGGPLHF.

The chain recombines TRBV20-1 with TRBJ2-3; D is possibly TRBD2 (6 bases). Germline V gene data show CDR1 as DFQATT and CDR2 as SNEGSKA (reference sequence). V lost 5 bases to trimming and J lost 0 bases, with 21 bases between them. The CDR3 sequence is 17 residues long. The CDR3 loop is CSAQGESGRVSTDTQYF. The CDR3 coding sequence is TGCAGTGCTCAGGGAGAAAGCGGGCGGGTCAGCACAGATACGCAGTATTTT.

V and J are TRBV5-1 and TRBJ2-4; D gene ambiguous. The J call may be wrong; the DNA end is better matched by TRBJ2-7. CDR3 length equals 13 residues. CDR1 is SGHRS, CDR2 YFSETQ, per germline. The chain's CDR3 is CASSHPDNYEQYF. The CDR3, as DNA: TGCGCCAGCAGCCACCCCGACAACTACGAGCAGTACTTC.

This clonotype was found a few times. The chain couples TRBV3-1 to TRBJ2-5; D could derive from TRBD1 or TRBD2 (7 bases each). Germline V lookup: CDR1 LGHDT, CDR2 YNNKEL (reference sequence). Trimming stripped 4 bases from V and 2 bases from J, with 14 bases between. The CDR3 is made up of 15 amino acids. The CDR3 coding sequence is TGTGCCAGCAGCCTACCAGGGGGGGGGCAAGAGACCCAGTACTTC. It encodes CASSLPGGGQETQYF.

On this clonotype itself: Germline is not matched at one junction end, which may reflect a read error. This chain links TRBV20-1 with TRBJ1-1; 8 bases are shared with TRBD1. The CDR3 covers 15 residues. Germline CDR1 is DFQATT and CDR2 is SNEGSKA (reference sequence). CDR3 DNA sequence: TGCAGTGCTAGAGAACAGGGGGTTTGGGGCACTAAAGCTTTCTTT. This gives the protein CSAREQGVWGTKAFF.

J is TRBJ2-1 and V is TRBV7-2; 12 bases are a match to TRBD2. This CDR3 contains 17 residues. The germline CDR1 and CDR2 sequences are SGHTA and FQGNSA. The junction had 6 bases not matched to a gene; V was cut back by 2 bases and J by 4 bases. The CDR3 bases are TGTGCCAGCAGCTTACTACTAGCGGGGGGAGGATACAATGAGCAGTTCTTC. Encoded protein: CASSLLLAGGGYNEQFF.